The 8 T cell receptor beta chains below were found in one sample sequenced in a study of blood T cell repertoires in COVID-19. TCRdb keeps only in-frame clones here, not all; method: immunoSEQ multiplex PCR. The sample has tens of thousands of clones, approximately 86% seen once. Source material: peripheral blood. All receptors derive from a human donor with active COVID-19. The donor label of this sample is uncertain.

The V gene is TRBV10-2, the J gene TRBJ1-1; TRBD1 agrees at 9 bases. The CDR3 runs 14 residues. Germline-derived CDR1 and CDR2 are WSHSY and SAAADI. Trimming at V came to 7 bases and at J to 1 base, leaving 4 bases not matched to a gene. In DNA form, the CDR3 reads TGCGCCAGCAAAGGACAGGGGAGGAACACTGAAGCTTTCTTT. This codes for CASKGQGRNTEAFF.

The chain has TRBV13 and TRBJ2-5; D call uncertain. This CDR3 contains 14 residues. Trimming cost V 2 bases and J 2 bases, with 9 bases left between them. The germline CDR1 and CDR2 sequences are PRHDT and FYEKMQ (reference sequence). The CDR3 DNA sequence: TGTGCCAGCAGCTTATTTCCGGAGCAAGAGACCCAGTACTTC. It codes for CASSLFPEQETQYF.

The chain carries TRBV7-2 and TRBJ2-1, with D maybe TRBD2 (5 bases). This CDR3 region has 13 residues. CDR1 SGHTA and CDR2 FQGNSA come from the germline V gene. The ends were cut back, 4 bases at V and 9 bases at J, with 13 bases in the middle. The CDR3 nucleotides read TGTGCCAGCAGCTCCGGGCGGGTTAGTGAGCAGTTCTTC. Amino acid sequence: CASSSGRVSEQFF.

The V and J genes are TRBV9 and TRBJ2-3; D is ambiguous. Between the trimmed V and J ends, which lost 3 bases and 6 bases, there was a span of 8 bases. This CDR3 is 12 amino acids long. Germline assignment: CDR1 SGDLS and CDR2 YYNGEE. The CDR3 DNA reads as TGTGCCAGCAGCGGAGGAGTCGATACGCAGTATTTT. Protein product: CASSGGVDTQYF.

The chain recombines TRBV3-1 (or the pseudogene TRBV3-2) with TRBJ2-7; maybe TRBD1 (6 bases). V lost 1 base, J lost 0 bases, and 10 bases lay in between. CDR1 and CDR2 (germline): LGHDT, YNNKEL (reference sequence). The CDR3 spans 15 residues. Written as DNA, the CDR3 is TGTGCCAGCAGCCAAGCCGGGACACTCTCCTACGAGCAGTACTTC. This sequence encodes CASSQAGTLSYEQYF.

This clone was seen a handful of times. Written as DNA, the CDR3 is TGTGCCAGCAGCTCATTCGATAGGGGCACTGAAGCTTTCTTT. Its protein product is CASSSFDRGTEAFF. The gene calls are TRBV9 and TRBJ1-1, with D maybe TRBD1 (5 bases). The CDR3 runs 14 residues. The germline V gene has CDR1 SGDLS and CDR2 YYNGEE. Trimming pared 4 bases from V and 4 bases from J, leaving 14 bases between.

V is TRBV2 and J is TRBJ2-7, with 8 nucleotides matching TRBD1. The CDR3 covers 14 residues. In germline, CDR1 is SNHLY, CDR2 FYNNEI. The V and J ends lost 6 bases and 5 bases, in that order; junction bases with no gene match: 9. For the CDR3, the DNA is TGTGCCAGCAGCGATTCCCCAGGGGGCAACGAGCAGTACTTC. Protein sequence: CASSDSPGGNEQYF.

The V call is TRBV28, the J call TRBJ1-5, with 8 bases aligning to TRBD1. The CDR3 is 15 amino acids. V lost 5 bases and J lost 3; bases outside the gene matches: 6. Per germline, CDR1 MDHEN and CDR2 SYDVKM. In DNA, the CDR3 is TGTGCCAGCAGTCCCTCGGACAGGGTCAATCAGCCCCAGCATTTT. Residues: CASSPSDRVNQPQHF.